Listed here are 8 T cell receptor beta chains from one sample, sequenced in a study of blood T cell repertoires in COVID-19. Assay used: immunoSEQ multiplex PCR; TCRdb lists only in-frame clones, some missing. The sample gives about 78,000 clones, roughly nine tenths of which show up once; around 1.9% is in the top ten. The sample was peripheral blood. The source of these receptors is a woman aged 60-70 years with acute or convalescent COVID-19.

The CDR3 nucleotides are TGTGCCAGCAGTTCGCTAGGGGAGGGAAAATGGCAGCCCCAGCATTTT. It codes for CASSSLGEGKWQPQHF. This chain joins TRBV27 and TRBJ1-5, with D possibly TRBD1 on 5 matching bases. The CDR3 contains 16 residues. Trimming removed 4 bases from V and 7 bases from J, with 20 bases in between. The germline CDR1 and CDR2 sequences are MNHEY and SMNVEV (reference sequence).

V and J are TRBV5-1 and TRBJ2-7, with TRBD1 matching over 9 bases. Germline CDR1 SGHRS, CDR2 YFSETQ. This CDR3 has 14 residues. The V and J ends lost 3 bases and 0 bases, in that order; junction bases with no gene match: 1. The CDR3 nucleotides read TGCGCCAGCAGCTGGGGACAGGGCTCCTACGAGCAGTACTTC. Its protein is CASSWGQGSYEQYF.

The chain employs TRBV28 and TRBJ2-5, with a weak D call TRBD2 (6 bases). The length of the CDR3 is 13 residues. Trimming removed 3 bases from V and 12 bases from J, with 17 bases in between. The germline CDR1 and CDR2 sequences are MDHEN and SYDVKM. CDR3 sequence reads: CASSFSAGPSEYF. The CDR3 region has the DNA TGTGCCAGCAGTTTTTCAGCGGGCCCCTCGGAGTACTTC. The complete variable domain, with remaining parts taken from reference TRBV28 and TRBJ2-5, reads DVKVTQSSRYLVKRTGEKVFLECVQDMDHENMFWYRQDPGLGLRLIYFSYDVKMKEKGDIPEGYSVSREKKERFSLILESASTNQTSMYLCASSFSAGPSEYFGPGTRLLVL.

The chain employs TRBV5-6 and TRBJ2-7; TRBD1 matches at 10 bases. CDR1 and CDR2 (germline): SGHDT, YYEEEE. This CDR3 has 13 amino acids. Losses at the gene ends were 4 bases for V and 4 bases for J; bases not matched to a gene: 2. This chain's CDR3 is CASSQDRGYEQYF. In DNA, the CDR3 is TGTGCCAGCAGCCAGGACAGGGGGTACGAGCAGTACTTC.

A single count supports this clone. This chain uses TRBV29-1 with TRBJ1-5; D gene ambiguous. Trimming took off 4 bases at V and 5 bases at J, with 9 bases between the two ends. Germline CDR1 reads SQVTM; CDR2 reads ANQGSEA. The CDR3 runs 12 residues. The CDR3, as DNA: TGCAGCGTTGGTGGTAGTGATCAGCCCCAGCATTTT. This sequence encodes CSVGGSDQPQHF.

This chain uses TRBV4-1 with TRBJ1-2; unclear D gene. Trimming took off 3 bases at V and 7 bases at J, with 6 bases between the two ends. The length of the CDR3 is 11 residues. Looked up from germline, CDR1 is MGHRA and CDR2 is YSYEKL. CDR3 in amino acids: CASSHVSGYTF. The CDR3 DNA follows: TGCGCCAGCAGCCACGTATCTGGCTACACCTTC.

The J gene is TRBJ1-4, the V gene TRBV7-2; TRBD1 is a possible D gene (6 bases). V lost 1 base, J lost 7 bases, and 13 bases lay in between. The length of the CDR3 is 15 residues. Looked up from germline, CDR1 is SGHTA and CDR2 is FQGNSA. The CDR3 reads CASSLVAGGGEKLFF. CDR3 nucleotides: TGTGCCAGCAGCTTAGTGGCGGGAGGGGGTGAAAAACTGTTTTTT.

V and J are TRBV4-1 and TRBJ2-6; 11 bases are a match to TRBD2. J gave up 4 bases and V 4 bases, and 6 bases lay outside the gene matches. Germline V CDR1 and CDR2: MGHRA, YSYEKL. This CDR3 is 17 amino acids long. The CDR3 DNA is TGCGCCAGCAGCCCCTTTAGCGGGGGGGCCGGGGCCAACGTCCTGACTTTC. Translated: CASSPFSGGAGANVLTF.